This T cell receptor beta chain comes out of a study of T cell repertoires in cytomegalovirus infection. Study as a whole: CMV infection together with matching HLA type was indicated by public TCR beta signatures. Broader study findings: HLA-C-restricted CMV-specific TCR beta clonotypes were dominant in the ex vivo response.

Many counts were recorded for this clonotype. Its antigen remains unidentified. CDR3 length: 15 residues. V lost 2 bases, J lost 2 bases, and 3 bases stayed unmatched. The germline V gene encodes CDR1 SEHNR and CDR2 FQNEAQ (reference sequence). Each CDR3 protein is one row after TCRdb ran MiXCR on the reads. The repertoire holds 400,000 to 550,000 distinct CDR3 sequences, with about 11% as singletons. This sequence was found in a human donor in good health (CMV status not recorded). Some clones in this sample may be carry-over from other donors' samples. V usage is TRBV7-9 and J usage is TRBJ2-1; TRBD1 aligns across 7 bases. The sample comprised PBMCs. Written as DNA, the CDR3 is TGTGCCAGCAGCTTAAGGGACAGCACCTACAATGAGCAGTTCTTC. This translates into CASSLRDSTYNEQFF.